The source of this T cell receptor beta chain is a study of OX40 agonist ivuxolimab in advanced cancers. Measured with immunoSEQ multiplex PCR; TCRdb has only the in-frame clones, and not every one. This sample has around 73,000 clones, with just under 90% found just once. Blood sampling was done at baseline, cycle 4 day 1, and cycle 7 day 1. Germline V CDR1 and CDR2: LNHDA, SQIVND (reference sequence). This CDR3 spans 16 amino acids. J lost 0 bases, V lost 5 bases, and 5 bases had no gene match. This specimen consisted of CD4+ or CD8+ T cells sorted from blood, obtained in a trial of the OX40 agonist ivuxolimab. The V gene is TRBV19, the J gene TRBJ2-2; 8 nucleotides match TRBD2. The receptor comes from an adult with an advanced solid tumor such as melanoma, head and neck, liver or kidney cancer. The DNA of the CDR3 is TGTGCCAGTAGTCCCACTAGCGGCACGAACACCGGGGAGCTGTTTTTT. As protein: CASSPTSGTNTGELFF.